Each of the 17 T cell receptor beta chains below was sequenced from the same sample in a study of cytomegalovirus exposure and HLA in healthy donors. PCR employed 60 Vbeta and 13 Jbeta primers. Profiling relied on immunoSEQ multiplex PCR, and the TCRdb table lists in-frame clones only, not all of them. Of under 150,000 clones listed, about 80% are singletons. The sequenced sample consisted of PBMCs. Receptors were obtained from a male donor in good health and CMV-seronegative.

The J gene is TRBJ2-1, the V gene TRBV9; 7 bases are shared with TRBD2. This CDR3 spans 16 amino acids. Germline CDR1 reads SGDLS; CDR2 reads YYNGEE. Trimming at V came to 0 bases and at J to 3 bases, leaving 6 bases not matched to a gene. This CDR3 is CASSVAPQRGYNEQFF. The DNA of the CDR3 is TGTGCCAGCAGCGTAGCTCCCCAGCGGGGCTACAATGAGCAGTTCTTC.

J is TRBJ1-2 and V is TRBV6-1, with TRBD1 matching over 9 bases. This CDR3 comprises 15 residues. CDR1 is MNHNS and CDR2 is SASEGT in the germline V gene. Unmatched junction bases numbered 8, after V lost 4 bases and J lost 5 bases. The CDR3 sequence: CASSVEGQGGYGYTF. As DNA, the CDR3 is TGTGCCAGCAGTGTAGAGGGACAGGGAGGTTATGGCTACACCTTC.

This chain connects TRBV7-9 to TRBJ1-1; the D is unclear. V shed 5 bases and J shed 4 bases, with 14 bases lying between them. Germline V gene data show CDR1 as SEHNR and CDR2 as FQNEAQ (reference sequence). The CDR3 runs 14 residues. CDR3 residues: CASSPHEPGTEAFF. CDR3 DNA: TGTGCCAGCAGCCCCCACGAACCGGGCACTGAAGCTTTCTTT.

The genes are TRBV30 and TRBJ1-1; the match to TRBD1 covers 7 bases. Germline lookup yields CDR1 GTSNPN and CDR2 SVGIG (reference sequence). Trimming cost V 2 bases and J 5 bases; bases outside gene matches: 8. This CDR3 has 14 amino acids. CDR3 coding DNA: TGTGCCTGGAGTTTAACAGGGGTTGGAACTGAAGCTTTCTTT. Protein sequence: CAWSLTGVGTEAFF.

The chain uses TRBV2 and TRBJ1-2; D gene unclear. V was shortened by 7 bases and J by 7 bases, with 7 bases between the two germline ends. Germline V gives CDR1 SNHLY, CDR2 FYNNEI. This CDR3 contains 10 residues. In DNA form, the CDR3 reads TGTGCCAGCAAGGAGGCTGGCTACACCTTC. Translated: CASKEAGYTF.

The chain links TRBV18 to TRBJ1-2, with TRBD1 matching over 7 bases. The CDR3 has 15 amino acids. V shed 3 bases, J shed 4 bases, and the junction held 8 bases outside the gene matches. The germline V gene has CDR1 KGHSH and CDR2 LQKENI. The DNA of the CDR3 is TGTGCCAGCTCACCCGCCGAACAGGGGATCTATGGCTACACCTTC. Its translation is CASSPAEQGIYGYTF.

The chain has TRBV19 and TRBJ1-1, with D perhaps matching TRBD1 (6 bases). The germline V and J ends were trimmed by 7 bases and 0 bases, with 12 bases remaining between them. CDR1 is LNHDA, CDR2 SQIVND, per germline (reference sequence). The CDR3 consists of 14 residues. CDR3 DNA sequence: TGTGCCAGTACAGGGGACCTCATGAACACTGAAGCTTTCTTT. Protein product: CASTGDLMNTEAFF.

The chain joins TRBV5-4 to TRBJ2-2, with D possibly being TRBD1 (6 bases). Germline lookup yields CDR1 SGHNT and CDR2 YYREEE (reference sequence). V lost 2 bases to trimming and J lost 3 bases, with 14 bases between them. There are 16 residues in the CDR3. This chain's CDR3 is CASSLQGAQYTGELFF. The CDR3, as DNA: TGTGCCAGCAGCTTACAGGGCGCTCAGTACACCGGGGAGCTGTTTTTT.

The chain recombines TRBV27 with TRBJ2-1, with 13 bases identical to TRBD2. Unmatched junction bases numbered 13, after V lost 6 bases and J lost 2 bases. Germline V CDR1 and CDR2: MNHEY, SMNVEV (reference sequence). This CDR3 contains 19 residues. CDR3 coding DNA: TGTGCCAGCAGCAAAGCCGTACTAGCGGGGGGGCTCACCTACAATGAGCAGTTCTTC. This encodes CASSKAVLAGGLTYNEQFF.

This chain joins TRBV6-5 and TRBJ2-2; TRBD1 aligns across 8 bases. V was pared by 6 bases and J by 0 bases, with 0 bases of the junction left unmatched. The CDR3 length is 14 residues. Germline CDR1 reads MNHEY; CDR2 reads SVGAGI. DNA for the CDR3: TGTGCCAGCAGGACAGGGGCGAACACCGGGGAGCTGTTTTTT. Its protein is CASRTGANTGELFF.

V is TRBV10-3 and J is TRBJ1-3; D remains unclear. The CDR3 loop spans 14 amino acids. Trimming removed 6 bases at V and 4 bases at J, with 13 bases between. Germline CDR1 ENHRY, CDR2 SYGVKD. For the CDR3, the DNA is TGTGCCATCAGCCGAGACACGAGAGGAAACACCATATATTTT. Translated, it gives CAISRDTRGNTIYF.

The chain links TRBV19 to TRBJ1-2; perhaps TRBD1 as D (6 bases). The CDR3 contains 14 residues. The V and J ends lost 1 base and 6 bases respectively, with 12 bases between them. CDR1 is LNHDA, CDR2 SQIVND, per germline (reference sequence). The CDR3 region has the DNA TGTGCCAGTAGTATAGCTCGGGGGGCCAATGGCTACACCTTC. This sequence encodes CASSIARGANGYTF. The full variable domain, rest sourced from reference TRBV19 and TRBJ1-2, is DGGITQSPKYLFRKEGQNVTLSCEQNLNHDAMYWYRQDPGQGLRLIYYSQIVNDFQKGDIAEGYSVSREKKESFPLTVTSAQKNPTAFYLCASSIARGANGYTFGSGTRLTVV.

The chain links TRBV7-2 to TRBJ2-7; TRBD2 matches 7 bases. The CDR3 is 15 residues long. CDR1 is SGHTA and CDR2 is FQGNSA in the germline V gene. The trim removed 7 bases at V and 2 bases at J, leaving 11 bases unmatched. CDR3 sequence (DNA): TGTGCCAGCAACCCACGGGCTAGCGGCACCTACGAGCAGTACTTC. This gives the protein CASNPRASGTYEQYF.

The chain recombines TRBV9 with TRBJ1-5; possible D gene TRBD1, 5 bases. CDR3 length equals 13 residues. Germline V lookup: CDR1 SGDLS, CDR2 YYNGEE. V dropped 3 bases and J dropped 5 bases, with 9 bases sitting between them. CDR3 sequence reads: CASSADSHQPQHF. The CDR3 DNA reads TGTGCCAGCAGCGCAGACAGTCATCAGCCCCAGCATTTT.

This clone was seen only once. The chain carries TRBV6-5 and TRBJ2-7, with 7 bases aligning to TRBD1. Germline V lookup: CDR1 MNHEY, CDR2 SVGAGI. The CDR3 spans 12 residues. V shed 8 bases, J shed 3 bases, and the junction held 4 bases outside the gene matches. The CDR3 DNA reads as TGTGCCAGCCGGGACAGCTTCTACGAGCAGTACTTC. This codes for CASRDSFYEQYF.

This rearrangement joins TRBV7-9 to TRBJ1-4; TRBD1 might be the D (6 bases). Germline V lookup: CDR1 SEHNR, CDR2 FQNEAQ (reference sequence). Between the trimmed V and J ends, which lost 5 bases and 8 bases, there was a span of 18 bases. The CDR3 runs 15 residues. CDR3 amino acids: CASSRLQGLSEKLFF. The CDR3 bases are TGTGCCAGCAGCCGACTCCAGGGGCTTAGCGAAAAACTGTTTTTT.

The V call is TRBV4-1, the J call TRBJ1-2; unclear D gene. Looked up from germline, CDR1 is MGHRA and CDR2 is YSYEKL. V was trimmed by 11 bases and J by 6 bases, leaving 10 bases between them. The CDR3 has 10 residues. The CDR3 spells CAGPGDGYTF. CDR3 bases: TGCGCCGGCCCGGGTGATGGCTACACCTTC.